This record covers a single T cell receptor (beta chain). Its antigen is still unknown. Clones were sequenced by immunoSEQ multiplex PCR, and TCRdb holds only the in-frame ones, with some missing. The sample contains about 120,000 clones, approximately 86% of which appear only once. This sample was included in a study of T cell responses to AZD1222 COVID-19 vaccine. Study results and limitations: Reports indicate that nearly half of spike-specific TCRs are directed at unmutated variant regions. Recipients of two AZD1222 doses showed rising Spike-specific TCR breadth and depth. Distributed over spike, vaccine-associated CD4 TCRs predominated at 160-218 and 743-854.

CDR1 LNHDA and CDR2 SQIVND come from the germline V gene (reference sequence). The CDR3 consists of 17 residues. Losses at the gene ends were 0 bases for V and 5 bases for J; bases not matched to a gene: 5. This chain connects TRBV19 to TRBJ2-5; 14 nucleotides align to TRBD2. The source is an adult who received the AZD1222 COVID-19 vaccine. Sequencing was performed on peripheral blood, taken 28 days after the second AZD1222 dose. The CDR3 region is CASSIDLGLAGVETQYF. The DNA for the CDR3 is TGTGCCAGTAGTATAGATCTGGGACTAGCGGGGGTGGAGACCCAGTACTTC. The whole variable domain, filled in from reference TRBV19 and TRBJ2-5, reads DGGITQSPKYLFRKEGQNVTLSCEQNLNHDAMYWYRQDPGQGLRLIYYSQIVNDFQKGDIAEGYSVSREKKESFPLTVTSAQKNPTAFYLCASSIDLGLAGVETQYFGPGTRLLVL.